This T cell receptor beta chain was recovered during a study of shared clonotypes between healthy human individuals. Trimming at V came to 5 bases and at J to 7 bases, leaving 12 bases not matched to a gene. Per germline, CDR1 LGHNT and CDR2 FRNRAP. CDR3 size: 16 residues. Libraries were prepared by immunoSEQ multiplex PCR; TCRdb keeps only in-frame clonotypes and omits some of them. Of 850,000 to 1,100,000 clones detected, 70% to 80% appear once; the ten largest clones hold approximately 0.95%. The source of this sequence is a man younger than 30 in good health. Some clones in this sample may be carry-over from other donors' samples. The chain uses TRBV12-5 and TRBJ2-2, with 8 bases lining up with TRBD2. Sequencing was carried out using memory CD4+ T cells from PBMCs. Indicated subset: CD45RA-negative fraction. The CDR3 spells CASGPSDSGRVGELFF. As DNA, the CDR3 is TGTGCTAGTGGTCCATCCGACAGCGGGAGAGTCGGGGAGCTGTTTTTT.